The 10 T cell receptor beta chains in this list originate from one sample, sequenced in a study of tumor-infiltrating lymphocytes in primary liver carcinoma. The tissue used was unsorted bulk material of about 19-33 mg. RNA and DNA were co-extracted from it with the AllPrep DNA/RNA mini kit. From 500 to 600 ng of total RNA, TCR beta-specific cDNA was reverse-transcribed using a constant-region primer. Three-round nested multiplex PCR performed with slightly modified ARM-PCR produced the TCR beta libraries. A C-beta reverse primer was combined with TRBV1-TRBV30 forward primers in the first two PCR rounds, and each round had approximately 10 cycles. TCRdb called the multiplex PCR reads again in MiXCR, with one record for every CDR3 protein. The sample lists tens of thousands of distinct CDR3 sequences, around 77% occurring once. Sequenced material: liver tumor tissue from sampling region 5. Stated subset: tumor region T5, tumor centre. Receptors were obtained from a man aged 35 to 55 with primary liver carcinoma and hepatitis B virus infection.

This chain connects TRBV29-1 to TRBJ2-1; D is ambiguous. The V end lost 4 bases, the J end lost 10 bases, and 23 bases lay between the germline ends. Looked up from germline, CDR1 is SQVTM and CDR2 is ANQGSEA. This CDR3 region has 15 residues. The CDR3 DNA is TGCAGCGTTGTTCTCTCTAGGGCCAATACCAACGAGCAGTTCTTC. Translation: CSVVLSRANTNEQFF.

About this clonotype itself: At one end, the junction sequence differs from germline, possibly due to a read error. This chain links TRBV6-2 or TRBV6-3 with TRBJ1-1; 8 nucleotides line up with TRBD1. CDR1 is MNHEY and CDR2 is SVGEGT in the germline V gene. The CDR3 is 14 residues long. The chain's CDR3 is CASSSLRTGTEASF. CDR3 DNA sequence: TGTGCCAGCAGTTCCCTAAGGACAGGGACAGAAGCTTCCTTT.

Concerning this clonotype itself: A read error may produce the germline difference seen at one junction end. V usage is TRBV7-8 and J usage is TRBJ1-2; TRBD1 is a possible D gene (5 bases). From germline, CDR1 is SGHVS and CDR2 FQNEAQ. This CDR3 is 12 amino acids long. The CDR3 loop reads CASTLVGDGYIF. For the CDR3, the DNA is TGTGCCAGCACCTTAGTAGGGGACGGCTACATCTTC.

This clonotype was counted ten times or more. The chain joins TRBV28 to TRBJ2-1, with a weak D call TRBD2 (6 bases). Germline values: CDR1 MDHEN, CDR2 SYDVKM. V lost 5 bases and J 2 bases, leaving 10 bases between the germline ends. The CDR3 has 14 residues. This CDR3 is CASSRDLAYNEQFF. The CDR3, as DNA: TGTGCCAGCAGTCGGGACTTGGCCTACAATGAGCAGTTCTTC.

This clonotype was detected only once. One junction end does not reproduce the germline sequence, and a read error may be involved. This rearrangement joins TRBV6-5 to TRBJ2-2; TRBD2 matches 11 bases. This CDR3 comprises 18 residues. Germline CDR1 MNHEY, CDR2 SVGAGI. CDR3 residues: CASGYTLAGGPDPGELFF. Written as DNA, the CDR3 is TGTGCCAGCGGTTACACTCTAGCGGGAGGCCCTGACCCCGGGGAGCTGTTTTTT.

About this clonotype itself: Sequence at one end of the junction differs from germline and may be a read error. The J gene is TRBJ1-1, the V gene TRBV5-6; 9 bases fit TRBD1. This CDR3 spans 17 amino acids. In germline, CDR1 is SGHDT, CDR2 YYEEEE. The CDR3 bases are TGTGCCAGTAGCTTGGTCAGTGGGACAGGGCGGAACACTGAAGATTTCTTT. Its protein product is CASSLVSGTGRNTEDFF.

Concerning this clonotype itself: An end of the junction does not agree with germline; a read error may underlie this. The chain couples TRBV6-5 to TRBJ1-2; D not certain. This CDR3 has 13 residues. Germline CDR1 MNHEY, CDR2 SVGAGI. CDR3 sequence reads: CASSPPGSHRYTF. CDR3 DNA: TGTGCCAGCAGCCCACCTGGGAGCCATCGCTACACCTTT.

This chain links TRBV5-4 with TRBJ2-7; D might be TRBD2 (5 bases). This CDR3 is built from 14 residues. Germline-derived CDR1 and CDR2 are SGHNT and YYREEE (reference sequence). In DNA form, the CDR3 reads TGTACAAGCAGCGAGACGGACTGGGCCCCCGAGCAGTACTTC. Translated, it gives CTSSETDWAPEQYF.

In regard to this clonotype: Sequence at one end of the junction differs from germline and may be a read error. V is TRBV11-2 and J is TRBJ2-3; 9 nucleotides align to TRBD2. Germline assignment: CDR1 SGHAT and CDR2 FQNNGV. This CDR3 spans 17 amino acids. The CDR3 reads CASSLRISGSFPDTQYF. In nucleotides, the CDR3 is TGCGCCAGCAGCTTGAGGATTAGCGGGAGTTTTCCAGATACGCAGTATTTT.

Comments on this clonotype: This CDR3 is missing its conserved last phenylalanine or tryptophan, likely due to a read error. The chain combines TRBV4-2 with TRBJ2-7; 9 bases map to TRBD2. The CDR3 consists of 15 residues. Germline V gives CDR1 LGHNA, CDR2 YNFKEQ. V dropped 4 bases and J dropped 5; count of bases not matched to a gene: 9. CDR3 in DNA: TGTGCCAGCAGCCGAGAGGCTAGCGGGACGGACGAGCAGTACCTC. Protein sequence: CASSREASGTDEQYL.